The 28 T cell receptor beta chains given below trace back to one sample, sequenced in a study of read filtering for tumor transcriptome and immune sequencing. The library was built from about 370 ng RNA with molecular barcoded adaptors for alpha/delta and beta/gamma chains. TCRdb processed the reads anew with MiXCR; each CDR3 protein has one entry. The sample includes tens of thousands of distinct CDR3 sequences, 10% to 15% of them seen just once. The specimen was a population of CD138-negative cells sorted from bone marrow. The origin of the receptors is a donor aged 40 or over with multiple myeloma.

The table lists this clonotype with many counts. The rearrangement joins TRBV6-2 or TRBV6-3 to TRBJ2-2; unclear D gene. Between the trimmed V and J ends, which lost 5 bases and 0 bases, there was a span of 13 bases. This CDR3 is built from 16 residues. The germline CDR1 and CDR2 sequences are MNHEY and SVGEGT. The CDR3 DNA reads as TGTGCCAGCAGTCACGGGTTCGCGGCGAACACCGGGGAGCTGTTTTTT. Its protein is CASSHGFAANTGELFF.

This clonotype was detected ten times or more. The rearrangement uses TRBV12-5 and TRBJ2-2, with 9 bases that match TRBD1. This CDR3 has 15 residues. Per germline, CDR1 LGHNT and CDR2 FRNRAP. With 6 bases clipped from V and 6 bases from J, the junction kept 8 bases outside the gene matches. The CDR3 DNA sequence: TGTGCTAGTGGGGGAGTACAGGGGGCCTCCGGGGAGCTGTTTTTT. This translates into CASGGVQGASGELFF.

On this clonotype: This is likely a read error, given that the CDR3 carries no conserved phenylalanine or tryptophan at its end. V is TRBV27 and J is TRBJ2-7; D is possibly TRBD2 (5 bases). The CDR3 length is 13 residues. Trimming took 6 bases from V and 2 from J, leaving 11 bases between them. Per the germline V gene, CDR1 is MNHEY and CDR2 is SMNVEV (reference sequence). CDR3 bases: TGTGCCAGCAGATGGACCGGGGCCTACGAGCAGTACTCC. Translating gives CASRWTGAYEQYS.

This clonotype was picked up many times. The chain uses TRBV5-6 and TRBJ1-3, with TRBD1 as a possible D gene (6 bases). Trimming took off 5 bases at V and 0 bases at J, with 12 bases between the two ends. From germline, CDR1 is SGHDT and CDR2 YYEEEE. The CDR3 is made up of 15 amino acids. The CDR3 sequence is CASSSGAFSGNTIYF. For the CDR3, the DNA is TGTGCCAGCAGTTCAGGGGCCTTCTCTGGAAACACCATATATTTT.

The table lists this clonotype with many counts. The chain carries TRBV5-6 and TRBJ1-5; D remains unclear. The V and J ends lost 3 bases and 0 bases respectively, with 13 bases between them. The CDR3 spans 16 residues. Germline CDR1 reads SGHDT; CDR2 reads YYEEEE. The CDR3 coding sequence is TGTGCCAGCAGCTCTTTCCTCACATCTAGCAATCAGCCCCAGCATTTT. Its protein product is CASSSFLTSSNQPQHF.

This clonotype was recorded once. CDR3 DNA sequence: TGTGCCAGCAGTCTTAGCGGGGGACAACTCACAGCGGGGTATTTT. Its translation: CASSLSGGQLTAGYF. The rearrangement links TRBV7-3 to TRBJ2-3; 9 bases are shared with TRBD2. The J segment lost 14 bases and the V segment lost 6 bases, leaving 18 bases of the junction unmatched. CDR1 and CDR2 (germline): SGHTA, FQGTGA. The CDR3 totals 15 residues.

This clonotype was seen many times. V is TRBV29-1 and J is TRBJ2-5; D not resolved. The V gene lost 3 bases and the J gene lost 3 bases, with 11 bases spanning the gap. The CDR3 contains 13 residues. The V gene's germline CDR1 is SQVTM and CDR2 ANQGSEA. The CDR3 spells CSVDRQNEETQYF. In DNA, the CDR3 is TGCAGCGTTGACAGGCAAAACGAAGAGACCCAGTACTTC.

This clonotype was seen a handful of times. A much larger clone lies one base from this, so it may be a read error. The chain joins TRBV7-8 to TRBJ2-1; 7 bases match TRBD2. Germline V CDR1 and CDR2: SGHVS, FQNEAQ. CDR3 length: 14 residues. Here the CDR3 DNA reads TGTGCCAGTACCCTAGCGGACTTCTACAATGGGCAGTTCTTC. Translation gives CASTLADFYNGQFF.

Of note for this clonotype: A clone one base away is much larger, so this may be a read error. Because the CDR3 is missing its conserved closing phenylalanine or tryptophan, this is likely a read error. This chain links TRBV29-1 with TRBJ2-3, with D possibly called TRBD1 or TRBD2 (5 bases each). There are 16 residues in the CDR3. Between the trimmed V and J ends, which lost 0 bases and 1 base, there was a span of 14 bases. Germline CDR1 is SQVTM and CDR2 is ANQGSEA. CDR3 loop: CSVEDWGKSGTDTQYS. In nucleotides, the CDR3 is TGCAGCGTTGAAGATTGGGGGAAATCAGGCACAGATACGCAGTATTCT.

With regard to this clonotype: Being one base from a much bigger clone, this may be a read error. This chain joins TRBV19 and TRBJ2-1, with 10 bases fitting TRBD2. CDR1 and CDR2 from the germline V gene are LNHDA and SQIVND (reference sequence). V lost 3 bases and J lost 8; bases outside the gene matches: 4. The CDR3 totals 14 residues. The CDR3 region is CASSMGTSVDEQFF. The CDR3 DNA follows: TGTGCCAGTAGTATGGGGACTAGCGTGGATGAGCAGTTCTTC.

Many counts were recorded for this clonotype. The chain employs TRBV20-1 and TRBJ1-5; 8 bases are a match to TRBD1. This CDR3 spans 15 amino acids. Germline CDR1 is DFQATT and CDR2 is SNEGSKA (reference sequence). The junction had 4 bases not matched to a gene; V was cut back by 1 base and J by 2 bases. The CDR3 DNA reads as TGCAGTGCTAGAGGCCCGGGACAGGGCAATCAGCCCCAGCATTTT. This encodes CSARGPGQGNQPQHF.

About this clonotype: A read error may be the cause here, since a much bigger clone is one base away. The genes are TRBV12-3 or TRBV12-4 and TRBJ2-2; 7 bases align to TRBD2. The ends lost 3 bases at V and 3 bases at J; junction bases unmatched: 7. The CDR3 totals 16 residues. The CDR3 loop reads CASSFYGGRDTGELFF. The CDR3 DNA reads as TGTGCCAGCAGTTTTTACGGGGGGAGGGACACCGGGGAGCTGTTTTTT.

This clonotype was seen repeatedly, ten times or more. This chain joins TRBV11-3 and TRBJ1-1; possible D gene TRBD1, 6 bases. Trimming took 6 bases from V and 8 from J, leaving 19 bases between them. The CDR3 is 14 residues long. Germline V gene lookup returns CDR1 SGHNT and CDR2 YENEEA. As DNA, the CDR3 is TGTGCCAGCAGTCGGGGGCAACCAGGGGAGGAAGCTTTCTTT. Amino acid sequence: CASSRGQPGEEAFF.

This clonotype appeared many times. This rearrangement joins TRBV29-1 to TRBJ2-3; 9 nucleotides agree with TRBD1. There are 13 residues in the CDR3. The germline V gene encodes CDR1 SQVTM and CDR2 ANQGSEA. Germline trimming cut 3 bases from V and 6 bases from J; bases unmatched to any gene: 4. CDR3 bases: TGCAGCGTTGAGGGACAGGGCTTGGATACGCAGTATTTT. Amino acids: CSVEGQGLDTQYF.

The sample holds many counts of this clonotype. This chain joins TRBV5-1 and TRBJ2-4, with D perhaps assigned TRBD1 or TRBD2 (5 bases each). Trimming left V 3 bases short and J 8 bases short, with 15 bases between. This CDR3 is built from 14 residues. Germline V gives CDR1 SGHRS, CDR2 YFSETQ. The CDR3 loop is CASSSGTDGDIQYF. The CDR3 bases are TGCGCCAGCAGCTCTGGGACGGACGGAGACATTCAGTACTTC. Based on the CDR3 plus reference TRBV5-1 and TRBJ2-4, the full variable domain is KAGVTQTPRYLIKTRGQQVTLSCSPISGHRSVSWYQQTPGQGLQFLFEYFSETQRNKGNFPGRFSGRQFSNSRSEMNVSTLELGDSALYLCASSSGTDGDIQYFGAGTRLSVL.

This clonotype was picked up many times. The chain uses TRBV29-1 and TRBJ2-1; D is ambiguous. This CDR3 contains 10 residues. Deletions cut 7 bases from V and 6 bases from J, with 7 bases between. CDR1 SQVTM and CDR2 ANQGSEA come from the germline V gene. The CDR3 region is CSAVGNEQFF. The CDR3 DNA follows: TGCAGCGCCGTCGGCAATGAGCAGTTCTTC.

This clonotype occurred many times. The chain combines TRBV27 with TRBJ1-5; D might be TRBD1 (6 bases). V was trimmed by 6 bases and J by 6 bases, leaving 9 bases between them. Germline V gene sequence: CDR1 MNHEY, CDR2 SMNVEV (reference sequence). The CDR3 extends over 12 amino acids. The CDR3 spells CASRQGSQPQHF. DNA of the CDR3: TGTGCCAGCAGACAGGGTTCTCAGCCCCAGCATTTT.

The sample holds a few counts of this clonotype. CDR3 in DNA: TGTGCCAGCAGCCAAGAACTCCGTGGTACGCAGTATTTT. This encodes CASSQELRGTQYF. This chain joins TRBV3-1 and TRBJ2-3; unclear D gene. The CDR3 is 13 residues long. V was trimmed by 0 bases and J by 8 bases, leaving 9 bases between them. The germline V gene encodes CDR1 LGHDT and CDR2 YNNKEL (reference sequence).

This clonotype was seen many times. The J gene is TRBJ2-5, the V gene TRBV5-1, with D perhaps matching TRBD1 (5 bases). The CDR3 has 15 residues. Germline CDR1 SGHRS, CDR2 YFSETQ. Trimming pared 0 bases from V and 4 bases from J, leaving 13 bases between. The CDR3 loop is CASSLDGQGTETQYF. For the CDR3, the DNA is TGCGCCAGCAGCTTGGACGGGCAGGGAACAGAGACCCAGTACTTC.

As concerns this clonotype: A much larger clone sits a single nucleotide away, making a read error possible. This chain uses TRBV7-9 with TRBJ1-5; the D is unclear. The CDR3 has 15 residues. V lost 4 bases to trimming and J lost 2 bases, with 12 bases between them. The germline gives CDR1 SEHNR, CDR2 FQNEAQ (reference sequence). The CDR3 region is CASSSGAGGNQPQHF. For the CDR3, the DNA is TGTGCCAGCAGCTCAGGCGCAGGAGGCAATCAGCCCCAGCATTTT. Variable domain in full (rest from reference TRBV7-9 and TRBJ1-5): DTGVSQNPRHKITKRGQNVTFRCDPISEHNRLYWYRQTLGQGPEFLTYFQNEAQLEKSRLLSDRFSAERPKGSFSTLEIQRTEQGDSAMYLCASSSGAGGNQPQHFGDGTRLSIL.

This clonotype was picked up many times. The chain employs TRBV7-2 and TRBJ1-3; D might be TRBD1 (6 bases). Trimming cost V 3 bases and J 4 bases, with 7 bases left between them. Germline assignment: CDR1 SGHTA and CDR2 FQGNSA. The CDR3 length is 13 residues. The CDR3 DNA reads as TGTGCCAGCAGCTTCGGACAGGGAAACACCATATATTTT. This sequence encodes CASSFGQGNTIYF.

As to this clonotype: Possible read error: a much larger clone is one base away. The conserved phenylalanine or tryptophan is not found at the CDR3 terminus, so this likely reflects a read error. The CDR3 bases are TGTGCCAGCAGTTCTGCAGGGGCCATCTACAATGAGCAGTTCCTC. Amino acid sequence: CASSSAGAIYNEQFL. The chain recombines TRBV28 with TRBJ2-1; maybe TRBD1 (6 bases). Germline assignment: CDR1 MDHEN and CDR2 SYDVKM. This CDR3 comprises 15 residues. Trimming took 4 bases from V and 3 from J, leaving 13 bases between them.

This clonotype has a count of ten or more. The genes are TRBV28 and TRBJ2-7; the D gene is possibly TRBD1 (5 bases). The germline V gene has CDR1 MDHEN and CDR2 SYDVKM. The CDR3 consists of 13 residues. Deletions cut 5 bases from V and 3 bases from J, with 11 bases between. DNA of the CDR3: TGTGCCAGCAGTGTACAGACAGTCTACGAGCAGTACTTC. Its translation is CASSVQTVYEQYF.

This clonotype was seen many times. V usage is TRBV29-1 and J usage is TRBJ2-7; 8 bases agree with TRBD1. Germline assignment: CDR1 SQVTM and CDR2 ANQGSEA. This CDR3 is built from 13 residues. V shed 4 bases and J 4 bases; nucleotides not matched to a gene: 6. CDR3 coding DNA: TGCAGCGTTGTCCCAGGGGGCCGTTACGAGCAGTACTTC. Translation: CSVVPGGRYEQYF.

With regard to this clonotype: Germline and junction disagree at one end, which may indicate a read error. The chain couples TRBV2 to TRBJ1-5; D ambiguous. The CDR3 covers 11 residues. Germline V lookup: CDR1 SNHLY, CDR2 FYNNEI. CDR3 in DNA: TGTGCCAGCAGTGTCAGTCAGCCCCGGCATTTT. This gives the protein CASSVSQPRHF.

The sample holds many counts of this clonotype. V and J are TRBV20-1 and TRBJ2-7; 11 nucleotides line up with TRBD1. Per the germline V gene, CDR1 is DFQATT and CDR2 is SNEGSKA (reference sequence). Losses at the gene ends were 6 bases for V and 6 bases for J; bases not matched to a gene: 4. The CDR3 runs 12 residues. This CDR3 reads CSAGQGAAEQYF. The CDR3 DNA follows: TGCAGTGCAGGACAGGGGGCGGCCGAGCAGTACTTC.

This clonotype was seen at least ten times. This chain uses TRBV27 with TRBJ2-7, with a tentative D call TRBD2 (7 bases). Between the trimmed V and J ends, which lost 0 bases and 2 bases, there was a span of 11 bases. Germline assignment: CDR1 MNHEY and CDR2 SMNVEV (reference sequence). CDR3 length equals 15 residues. CDR3 loop: CASSLSGGDAYEQYF. The CDR3 bases are TGTGCCAGCAGTTTATCAGGGGGGGATGCCTACGAGCAGTACTTC.

This clonotype was seen a few times. CDR3 in DNA: TGTGCCAGCCCCGGACATTTTACACGGGACACTGAAGCTTTCTTT. Encoded protein: CASPGHFTRDTEAFF. This chain connects TRBV5-6 to TRBJ1-1; possible D gene TRBD1, 5 bases. The CDR3 covers 15 residues. Trimming stripped 7 bases from V and 3 bases from J, with 19 bases between. The germline V gene has CDR1 SGHDT and CDR2 YYEEEE. The entire variable domain, with the rest obtained from reference TRBV5-6 and TRBJ1-1, is as follows: DAGVTQSPTHLIKTRGQQVTLRCSPKSGHDTVSWYQQALGQGPQFIFQYYEEEERQRGNFPDRFSGHQFPNYSSELNVNALLLGDSALYLCASPGHFTRDTEAFFGQGTRLTVV.